This T cell receptor beta chain was profiled in a study of T cells in localized non-small cell lung cancer. On this clone itself: Antigen specificity is unknown.

The CDR3 is 19 amino acids. V trimming: 2 bases; J trimming: 1 base; junction bases outside the gene matches: 13. Germline-derived CDR1 and CDR2 are SGHVS and FQNEAQ. Study-wide points: Adjacent uninvolved lung had the highest clonality, suggesting focused antigen responses. When the top 100 tumor clones were examined, a median approximately 60 of them also appeared in the adjacent lung, which was paired and uninvolved.

Clones were read by immunoSEQ multiplex PCR, and TCRdb kept only the in-frame ones, dropping some. This table has roughly 30,000 clones, about 80% appearing once. The clonotype comes from a man aged 40 to 70 with stage III lung adenocarcinoma. This rearrangement joins TRBV7-8 to TRBJ2-7, with 11 bases lining up with TRBD2. The source material was peripheral blood mononuclear cells, sampled before any cancer treatment. This chain's CDR3 is CASSLPTSGSLGLSYEQYF. The CDR3 DNA follows: TGTGCCAGCAGCTTACCCACTAGCGGGAGCCTTGGGCTTTCCTACGAGCAGTACTTC.